This T cell receptor (beta chain) was obtained from a study of shared clonotypes between healthy human individuals. Of note for this clone: No antigen is known for it. Different DNA sequences within this sample yield the same CDR3.

Regarding the study as a whole: The genetic and exposure-history diversity represented was limited by few donors.

This CDR3 comprises 13 residues. In germline, CDR1 is MDHEN, CDR2 SYDVKM. Trimming pared 5 bases from V and 0 bases from J, leaving 6 bases between. The repertoire was sequenced with immunoSEQ multiplex PCR; TCRdb's copy has only in-frame clones and lacks some. The sample includes roughly 1 million clones, 65% to 80% of them seen just once. Healthy HIV-negative adults with no recent acute infections or vaccinations were recruited as donors. Specimen: memory CD4+ T cells sorted from blood. Stated subset: CD45RA-negative fraction. This chain connects TRBV28 to TRBJ2-3, with a possible D match to TRBD1 (5 bases). This TCR was sampled from a young man in good health. CDR3 amino acids: CASSDSSTDTQYF. CDR3 DNA sequence: TGTGCCAGCAGTGACAGTAGCACAGATACGCAGTATTTT.